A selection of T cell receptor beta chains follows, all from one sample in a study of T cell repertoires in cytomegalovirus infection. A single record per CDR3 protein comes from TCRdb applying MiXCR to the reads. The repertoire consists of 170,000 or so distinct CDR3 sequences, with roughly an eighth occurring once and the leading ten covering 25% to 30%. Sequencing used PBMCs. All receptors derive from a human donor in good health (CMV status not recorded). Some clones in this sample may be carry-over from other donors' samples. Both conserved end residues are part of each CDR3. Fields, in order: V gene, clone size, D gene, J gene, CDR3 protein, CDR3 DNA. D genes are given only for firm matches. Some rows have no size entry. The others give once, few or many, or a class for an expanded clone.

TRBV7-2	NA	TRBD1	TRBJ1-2	CASSSPRNRGGYGYTF	TGTGCCAGCAGCTCCCCCCGGAACAGGGGGGGCTATGGCTACACCTTC
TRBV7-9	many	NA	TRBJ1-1	CASSLGRQSTEAFF	TGTGCCAGCAGCTTAGGGAGACAGTCAACTGAAGCTTTCTTT
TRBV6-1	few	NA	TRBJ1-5	CASQISNQPQHF	TGTGCCAGCCAGATTAGCAATCAGCCCCAGCATTTT
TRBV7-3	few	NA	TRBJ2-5	CASSTGTRGETQYF	TGTGCCAGCAGCACCGGGACACGGGGAGAGACCCAGTACTTC
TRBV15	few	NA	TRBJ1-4	CATSRETGGEKLFF	TGTGCCACCAGCAGAGAAACGGGGGGGGAAAAACTGTTTTTT
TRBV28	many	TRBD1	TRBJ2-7	CASKTPGQGTFDEQYF	TGTGCCAGCAAAACACCGGGACAGGGTACGTTCGACGAGCAGTACTTC
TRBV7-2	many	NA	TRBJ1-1	CASSLGPGDNTEAFF	TGTGCCAGCAGCTTAGGTCCGGGGGACAACACTGAAGCTTTCTTT
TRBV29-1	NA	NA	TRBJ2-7	CSVGRAYEQYF	TGCAGCGTTGGTAGGGCCTACGAGCAGTACTTC
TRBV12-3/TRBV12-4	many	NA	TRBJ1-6	CASSLGSLSYNSPLHF	TGTGCCAGCAGTTTAGGGAGTCTCTCCTATAATTCACCCCTCCACTTT
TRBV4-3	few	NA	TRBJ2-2	CASSQMVGAYSNTGELFF	TGCGCCAGCAGCCAAATGGTCGGGGCCTATTCGAACACCGGGGAGCTGTTTTTT
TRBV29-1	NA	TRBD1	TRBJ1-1	CSGLRPGQENTEAFF	TGCAGCGGCCTACGACCGGGACAGGAGAACACTGAAGCTTTCTTT
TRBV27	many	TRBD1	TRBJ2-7	CASRGTGGSYEQYF	TGTGCCAGCAGGGGGACAGGGGGATCCTACGAGCAGTACTTC
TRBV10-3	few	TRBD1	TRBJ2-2	CAIRDGTGNGELFF	TGTGCCATCAGAGACGGGACAGGGAACGGGGAGCTGTTTTTT